The rows below give T cell receptor beta chains drawn from one sample of a study of blood T cell repertoires in COVID-19. Using immunoSEQ multiplex PCR, the repertoire was profiled, and TCRdb retains in-frame clones only, with some absent. The data show fewer than 250,000 clones, 85% seen once. Input material: PBMCs or T cells enriched from blood (not recorded which). The source is a woman aged 50 to 60 with acute COVID-19. The CDR3 runs from the conserved cysteine through the conserved F or W. Each record gives: D gene, J gene, clone size, V gene, CDR3 DNA, CDR3 protein. A D gene is named only where the DNA matches it firmly. Expanded clones get a size class; other rows say once, few or many, or leave the size out.

NA TRBJ1-2 NA TRBV30 TGTGCCTATCGGACAGTGGGTGGCTACACCTTC CAYRTVGGYTF
TRBD1 TRBJ1-2 NA TRBV18 TGTGCCAGCTCACCAAGAATGAGACAGGGAGTGGATGGCTACACCTTC CASSPRMRQGVDGYTF
TRBD2 TRBJ2-6 NA TRBV2 TGTGCCAGCAGTACGGGACTAGCGCGGTCTGGGGCCAACGTCCTGACTTTC CASSTGLARSGANVLTF
TRBD1 TRBJ2-7 few TRBV5-1 TGCGCCAGCAGCTTGGTTGACAGGGATTACGAGCAGTACTTC CASSLVDRDYEQYF
NA TRBJ1-4 NA TRBV12-5 TGTGCTAGTGGTTTAGGCCAACCGGGACCGGAGGGTGAAAAACTGTTTTTT CASGLGQPGPEGEKLFF
TRBD2 TRBJ2-1 NA TRBV7-2 TGTGCCAGCAGCTTAGGCCTAGCGGGGAGGAATGAGCAGTTCTTC CASSLGLAGRNEQFF
NA TRBJ2-1 NA TRBV25-1 TGTGCCAGCAGTGAAGACTCGTCCCATTACAATGAGCAGTTCTTC CASSEDSSHYNEQFF
TRBD2 TRBJ2-7 NA TRBV13 TGTGCCAGCAGCTTAGATCCGAGCGGGGGGGAGTACGAGCAGTACTTC CASSLDPSGGEYEQYF
TRBD1 TRBJ1-1 NA TRBV7-2 TGTGCCAGCAGGGTTGACAGGGGCTATGAAGCTTTCTTT CASRVDRGYEAFF
TRBD1 TRBJ1-3 NA TRBV4-3 TGCGCCAGCAGCCAAGATAACTTTGGGACAGCAGGAAACACCATATATTTT CASSQDNFGTAGNTIYF
TRBD2 TRBJ2-1 NA TRBV9 TGTGCCAGCAGCGTAGTGGCGGGGGGGCCCTGGAATGAGCAGTTCTTC CASSVVAGGPWNEQFF
NA TRBJ1-3 NA TRBV30 TGTGCCTGGAGTCCATATGAGGGCACCATATATTTT CAWSPYEGTIYF
NA TRBJ2-1 NA TRBV6-5 TGTGCCAGCAGTTTGAGGTGGGGCGAGCAGTTCTTC CASSLRWGEQFF
NA TRBJ2-5 NA TRBV10-3 TGTGCCATCAGTGAGTCCAGGCAGGGTACCGAGACCCAGTACTTC CAISESRQGTETQYF
TRBD1 TRBJ2-7 once TRBV10-3 TGTGCCATCAGGGGCCCCCGGGACAGGGGCGGCTACGAGCAGTACTTC CAIRGPRDRGGYEQYF
TRBD2 TRBJ2-7 NA TRBV9 TGTGCCAGCAGCGGTGGGGACTACTCCTACGACAAGCAGTACTTC CASSGGDYSYDKQYF
TRBD1 TRBJ1-5 NA TRBV19 TGTGCCAGTAGTATAGGGGTGGGACAGAACCAGCCCCAGCATTTT CASSIGVGQNQPQHF
NA TRBJ1-2 NA TRBV6-5 TGTGCCAGCAGCCCCCACGCCGACAGCGGGCGAGGCTACACCTTC CASSPHADSGRGYTF
NA TRBJ1-1 NA TRBV19 TGTGCCAGTAGTATAGGGAAGGGGCCCTGGACTGAAGCTTTCTTT CASSIGKGPWTEAFF
TRBD1 TRBJ2-5 NA TRBV6-5 TGTGCCAGCAGTCGCCCCGACAGGGGCAGGGAGACCCAGTACTTC CASSRPDRGRETQYF
NA TRBJ1-5 NA TRBV27 TGTGCCAGCAGTTCCTTTAGGGAAGGGGGTCAGCCCCAGCATTTT CASSSFREGGQPQHF
NA TRBJ1-1 once TRBV11-2 TGTGCCAGCAGCGTACTAGGGAGCATGAACACTGAAGCTTTCTTT CASSVLGSMNTEAFF
NA TRBJ1-1 NA TRBV4-2 TGTGCCAGCACCGGGACTGGGGGCACTGAAGCTTTCTTT CASTGTGGTEAFF
TRBD2 TRBJ2-1 NA TRBV4-3 TGCGCCAGCAGCCAAGTGGGGGGGGGAGCCTACAATGAGCAGTTCTTC CASSQVGGGAYNEQFF
NA TRBJ1-6 NA TRBV2 TGTGCCAGCGGAACGCGGGACTATAATTCACCCCTCCACTTT CASGTRDYNSPLHF
NA TRBJ1-2 NA TRBV10-3 TGTGCCATCAGTGTGAACACCAACTATGGCTACACCTTC CAISVNTNYGYTF
NA TRBJ1-1 NA TRBV5-1 TGCGCCAGCAGCCAACAGGGTGCGAACACTGAAGCTTTCTTT CASSQQGANTEAFF
NA TRBJ2-1 NA TRBV21-1 TGTGCCAGCAGCAAAGAGGCACTAGCGGGGTATCCAAATGAGCAGTTCTTC CASSKEALAGYPNEQFF
TRBD1 TRBJ1-5 NA TRBV3-1/TRBV3-2 TGTGCCAGCAGCCAAGCAGGACAGGGGAGCAATCAGCCCCAGCATTTT CASSQAGQGSNQPQHF
NA TRBJ1-1 NA TRBV30 TGTGCTTATGGAGCTATGAACACTGAAGCTTTCTTT CAYGAMNTEAFF
NA TRBJ2-1 NA TRBV3-1/TRBV3-2 TGTGCCAGCTCTCAACAGTTTACCTACAATGAGCAGTTCTTC CASSQQFTYNEQFF
NA TRBJ2-7 NA TRBV12-3/TRBV12-4 TGTGCCAGCAGTCTTCTCGCGGGAGAGCAGTACTTC CASSLLAGEQYF
NA TRBJ2-4 NA TRBV2 TGTGCCAGCAGTGAAGAGCAGGGTTCATCCAAAAACATTCAGTACTTC CASSEEQGSSKNIQYF
NA TRBJ1-1 NA TRBV6-5 TGTGCCAGCATAAGGGGCCCCGGGGGCACTGAAGCTTTCTTT CASIRGPGGTEAFF
NA TRBJ2-2 NA TRBV6-5 TGTGCCAGCAGTTACTTGAGCACGAACACCGGGGAGCTGTTTTTT CASSYLSTNTGELFF
NA TRBJ1-6 few TRBV4-1 TGCGCCAGCAGCCTCGCCGGGGGGGGAAATTCACCCCTCCACTTT CASSLAGGGNSPLHF
TRBD1 TRBJ1-5 once TRBV5-7 TGTGCCAGCAGCTTGTGCGGGACAGGGGACGACATCAATCAGCCCCAGCATTTT CASSLCGTGDDINQPQHF
NA TRBJ1-2 once TRBV6-5 TGTGCCAGCCCCCTCCCTCAGGACAGTTACTATGGCTACACCTTC CASPLPQDSYYGYTF
NA TRBJ1-1 NA TRBV19 TGTGCCAGTAGTACAGGAACCAGGGCGGCGGGGGCTTTCTTT CASSTGTRAAGAFF
TRBD2 TRBJ2-1 NA TRBV9 TGTGCCAGCAGCGTAGTTGATAGCGGGGGGCTGAATGAGCAGTTCTTC CASSVVDSGGLNEQFF
TRBD1 TRBJ1-4 NA TRBV6-5 TGTGCCAGCAGTCCAGGGGGCGCGTCTAATGAAAAACTGTTTTTT CASSPGGASNEKLFF
TRBD1 TRBJ1-5 NA TRBV2 TGTGCCAGCAGTGACCGGGACAGGGTATCTCAGCCCCAGCATTTT CASSDRDRVSQPQHF
TRBD2 TRBJ2-5 NA TRBV3-1/TRBV3-2 TGTGCCACCCTGGGACTAGCCGGTGAGACCCAGTACTTC CATLGLAGETQYF
NA TRBJ1-2 NA TRBV5-1 TGCGCCAGCAGCACCGGGACTCTCGATAACTATGGCTACACCTTC CASSTGTLDNYGYTF
TRBD2 TRBJ2-5 NA TRBV6-5 TGTGCCAGCAACAGACTAGCGGGGGGAAAAGAGACCCAGTACTTC CASNRLAGGKETQYF
TRBD2 TRBJ2-7 few TRBV6-2/TRBV6-3 TGTGCCAGCAGTTACCGGGGTAGCGGGGCCTACGAGCAGTACTTC CASSYRGSGAYEQYF
TRBD1 TRBJ1-1 NA TRBV27 TGTGCCAGCAGACGACAGGGTTATGAAGCTTTCTTT CASRRQGYEAFF
NA TRBJ1-1 once TRBV6-5 TGTGCCAGCAGAGAGCGATACGGCGGTACCACCGAAGCTTTCTTT CASRERYGGTTEAFF
NA TRBJ1-1 NA TRBV11-2 TGTGCCAGCAGCTTAGTAACGCAGGGTGCTGAAGCTTTCTTT CASSLVTQGAEAFF
TRBD1 TRBJ1-1 once TRBV6-5 TGTGCCAGCACCCGGGACAGGGGGCGGGGCACTGAAGCTTTCTTT CASTRDRGRGTEAFF
NA TRBJ1-2 NA TRBV10-3 TGTGCCATCAGTGAGTCCCCAGGGAGGAGGGCTAACTATGGCTACACCTTC CAISESPGRRANYGYTF
TRBD1 TRBJ1-4 NA TRBV6-1 TGTGCCAGCAGTGAAGAGTCTGGGACAGGGGTCCCCCACCGGCAAAAACTGTTTTTT CASSEESGTGVPHRQKLFF
TRBD1 TRBJ2-1 NA TRBV14 TGTGCCAGCAGCCTTAATGGACAGGGGGCGAATGAGCAGTTCTTC CASSLNGQGANEQFF
NA TRBJ2-7 NA TRBV27 TGTGCCAGCAGACTTACCGTACGAGAGAGGCAGTACTTC CASRLTVRERQYF
TRBD1 TRBJ1-3 NA TRBV12-3/TRBV12-4 TGTGCCAGCAGTATCACAGGGGAAAACACCATATATTTT CASSITGENTIYF
NA TRBJ1-3 NA TRBV9 TGTGCCAGCAGCGTAGTTGGCCACAGGGACTCTGGAAACACCATATATTTT CASSVVGHRDSGNTIYF
TRBD1 TRBJ2-7 once TRBV7-8 TGTGCCAGCAGCCCGGGCCCGGGGACAGGGGCTCTCTACGAGCAGTACTTC CASSPGPGTGALYEQYF